This T cell receptor beta chain was profiled in a study of T cells in Graves' hyperthyroidism and ophthalmopathy. Amplification targeted TCR beta CDR3 regions from RNA transcripts. The TCR CDR3 was amplified in a first-round RT-PCR using the HTBI primer set. Each CDR3 protein is one row after TCRdb ran MiXCR on the multiplex PCR reads. The sample lists around 520,000 distinct CDR3 sequences; approximately 15% were seen once. Per the germline V gene, CDR1 is SGDLS and CDR2 is YYNGEE. This CDR3 has 13 amino acids. Trimming took 0 bases from V and 4 from J, leaving 7 bases between them. In regard to this clonotype: Antigen specificity is unknown.

It was considered stable Graves' hyperthyroidism when ophthalmopathy did not progress within 18 months. Diagnoses were made from clinical symptoms, serum measures (thyroxine and TRAb), thyroid ultrasound and orbital computed tomography. Regarding the study as a whole: Ophthalmopathy stood apart from stable hyperthyroidism in a 13 V-J model. Most thyroid clonotypes that were expanded above 0.001 also turned up in blood.

The chain couples TRBV9 to TRBJ1-2, with a possible D match to TRBD1 (5 bases). The source material was blood. The TCR sequence derives from a woman aged 18-29 years with Graves' hyperthyroidism. The DNA of the CDR3 is TGTGCCAGCAGCGTAGGGGGGACCTATGGCTACACCTTC. This codes for CASSVGGTYGYTF.